This T cell receptor (beta chain) is drawn from a study of shared clonotypes between healthy human individuals. Germline V gene lookup returns CDR1 ENHRY and CDR2 SYGVKD. The CDR3 runs 16 residues. V dropped 0 bases and J dropped 0; count of bases not matched to a gene: 2. Terminally differentiated effector memory CD45RA+ cells were left out of the naive CD8 fraction, which was CD45RO-negative and positively selected for CCR7. Deep-level assay runs were performed. Per the authors' pipeline: Junction-only immunoSEQ sequences carried no quality scores, so filtering differed. Here immunoSEQ multiplex PCR was the method, and the copy in TCRdb shows in-frame clones only, minus some. The DNA was the basis for D and trimming; V, J and clone size are from that table. The sample records about 610,000 clones, 95% to 96% being singletons. This clone was seen only once.

The chain combines TRBV10-3 with TRBJ2-4; 7 positions agree with TRBD1. The specimen sequenced was naive CD8+ T cells sorted from blood. The clonotype was recovered from a young woman in good health. In nucleotides, the CDR3 is TGTGCCATCAGTGAGTCGAGGGGGCTAGCCAAAAACATTCAGTACTTC. Translated: CAISESRGLAKNIQYF.